This TCR beta chain is from a study of CD8 T cells in ankylosing spondylitis. This clonotype appeared many times. Its antigen is undetermined. Scientists made TCR beta libraries using quantitative 5'-RACE with molecular barcodes. TCRdb re-called the 5' RACE reads with MiXCR, one entry per CDR3 protein. In the table there are about 140,000 distinct CDR3 sequences, 7% to 8% of which are singletons. Study-wide findings and caveats: A TCR beta motif made of several highly homologous variants seemed typical of ankylosing spondylitis blood. Matched synovial fluid from ankylosing spondylitis patients was reported to be enriched for disease-linked clones. Earlier work had already found some motif variants in reactive arthritis synovial fluid and blood.

Trimming removed 5 bases from V and 5 bases from J, with 14 bases in between. Germline V gives CDR1 SEHNR, CDR2 FQNEAQ (reference sequence). The CDR3 length is 14 residues. The material sequenced was blood, either unsorted or a sorted T cell fraction (not recorded which). This chain connects TRBV7-9 to TRBJ2-3, with D maybe TRBD1 (6 bases). This receptor was identified in a female donor with ankylosing spondylitis or in good health (not recorded which). The CDR3 DNA reads as TGTGCCAGCAGCCCAACAGGGACAATAGATACGCAGTATTTT. Translated, it gives CASSPTGTIDTQYF.